These 13 T cell receptor beta chains were all obtained from the same sample, sequenced in a study of control samples from healthy donors and cancer patients. Only in-frame clones appear in the TCRdb table, and some are missing; sequencing was by immunoSEQ multiplex PCR. Of approximately 17,000 clones listed, about 88% are singletons. The sample was PBMCs. The receptors stem from a man aged 55-75 years with head and neck cancer.

This clone has a handful of counts. V gene TRBV7-2 combines with J gene TRBJ2-3; no clear D. This CDR3 is 17 amino acids long. Germline CDR1 and CDR2: SGHTA and FQGNSA. Trimming pared 3 bases from V and 4 bases from J, leaving 20 bases between. The CDR3 reads CASSFRAQGPGADTQYF. The CDR3 bases are TGTGCCAGCAGCTTTAGAGCCCAAGGCCCGGGTGCAGATACGCAGTATTTT.

J is TRBJ2-3 and V is TRBV6-1, with 14 bases matching TRBD2. The CDR3 extends over 15 amino acids. J gave up 6 bases and V 1 base, and 0 bases lay outside the gene matches. In germline, CDR1 is MNHNS, CDR2 SASEGT. The CDR3 region has the DNA TGTGCCAGCAGTGAAGGGACTAGCGGGGGGGATACGCAGTATTTT. Amino acid sequence: CASSEGTSGGDTQYF.

V and J are TRBV7-9 and TRBJ1-1; D unclear. The CDR3 loop spans 12 amino acids. Trimming pared 4 bases from V and 2 bases from J, leaving 5 bases between. From germline, CDR1 is SEHNR and CDR2 FQNEAQ (reference sequence). This CDR3 is CASSWPNTEAFF. CDR3 DNA sequence: TGTGCCAGCAGCTGGCCCAACACTGAAGCTTTCTTT.

The J gene is TRBJ1-5, the V gene TRBV2; the match to TRBD1 covers 11 bases. Germline values: CDR1 SNHLY, CDR2 FYNNEI. With V trimmed by 6 bases and J by 6 bases, 13 bases remained unmatched. The CDR3 is 17 amino acids. The CDR3 DNA is TGTGCCAGCAGCGCAGACGGGGGACAGGGGGGAAGTCAGCCCCAGCATTTT. This encodes CASSADGGQGGSQPQHF.

V is TRBV19 and J is TRBJ1-2, with 7 nucleotides matching TRBD1. Germline V gene data show CDR1 as LNHDA and CDR2 as SQIVND (reference sequence). The CDR3 has 15 amino acids. V lost 7 bases, J lost 0 bases, and 8 bases stayed unmatched. In DNA form, the CDR3 reads TGTGCCAGTAAACAGGGGTGGGGGGCTAACTATGGCTACACCTTC. Translating gives CASKQGWGANYGYTF.

The chain uses TRBV7-2 and TRBJ2-7; D is perhaps TRBD1 or TRBD2 (7 bases each). V gave up 2 bases and J gave up 7 bases, with 24 bases separating them. Germline values: CDR1 SGHTA, CDR2 FQGNSA. The CDR3 consists of 17 residues. CDR3 nucleotides: TGTGCCAGCAGCTTACGAGAAGGCGGGGGACAGACCAGAGAGCAGTACTTC. Its translation is CASSLREGGGQTREQYF.

The chain employs TRBV29-1 and TRBJ1-2, with D perhaps TRBD1 (5 bases). CDR3 size: 11 residues. Germline CDR1 SQVTM, CDR2 ANQGSEA. The CDR3: CTAGASYGYTF. Written as DNA, the CDR3 is TGCACCGCCGGGGCCTCCTATGGCTACACCTTC.

This sequence joins TRBV19 and TRBJ2-2; 7 positions match TRBD2. CDR1 is LNHDA, CDR2 SQIVND, per germline (reference sequence). CDR3 length: 15 residues. V shed 5 bases and J 5 bases; nucleotides not matched to a gene: 8. The CDR3 DNA reads as TGTGCCAGTAGTCTAGGGAGGGCGGGGACCGGGGAGCTGTTTTTT. Translation: CASSLGRAGTGELFF.

The gene calls are TRBV3-1 (or the pseudogene TRBV3-2) and TRBJ1-6; perhaps TRBD1 as D (6 bases). The ends were cut back, 1 base at V and 6 bases at J, with 10 bases in the middle. The CDR3 loop spans 15 amino acids. The germline V gene has CDR1 LGHDT and CDR2 YNNKEL (reference sequence). The CDR3, as DNA: TGTGCCAGCAGCCAAGCCCCCAGGGGTAATTCACCCCTCCACTTT. Its translation is CASSQAPRGNSPLHF.

This chain links TRBV5-1 with TRBJ2-7; 9 nucleotides agree with TRBD1. The V segment lost 1 base and the J segment 4 bases; nucleotides outside the gene matches: 9. The CDR3 has 16 residues. Germline V gives CDR1 SGHRS, CDR2 YFSETQ. This CDR3 is CASSLSPGTGSYEQYF. CDR3 bases: TGCGCCAGCAGCTTGTCCCCAGGGACAGGGTCGTACGAGCAGTACTTC.

The chain has TRBV5-5 and TRBJ1-3, with a weak D call TRBD1 (5 bases). Germline CDR1 SGHKS, CDR2 YYEKEE (reference sequence). This CDR3 has 15 residues. V was clipped by 0 bases and J by 8 bases, with 15 bases between them. The CDR3 sequence: CASSLEGHFGDTIYF. Here the CDR3 DNA reads TGTGCCAGCAGCTTGGAGGGGCACTTCGGGGACACCATATATTTT.

The J gene is TRBJ1-4, the V gene TRBV6-5; D not resolved. From germline, CDR1 is MNHEY and CDR2 SVGAGI. The CDR3 totals 15 residues. V was clipped by 7 bases and J by 8 bases, with 20 bases between them. In DNA form, the CDR3 reads TGTGCCAGCACCGACTCGACCCACAAGCTGGAAAAACTGTTTTTT. Translation gives CASTDSTHKLEKLFF.

The chain carries TRBV21-1 and TRBJ2-1. TRBV21-1 is noted as a pseudogene. CDR3 length: 14 residues. The CDR3 nucleotides read TGTGCCAGCAGCAAACCCCCCCCCTACAATGAGCAGTTCTTC. Its protein is CASSKPPPYNEQFF.